The 11 T cell receptor beta chains in this list originate from one sample, sequenced in a study of blood T cell repertoires in COVID-19. Sequencing used immunoSEQ multiplex PCR; TCRdb keeps in-frame clones, though not all of them. The sample lists a few hundred thousand clones; approximately 88% were seen once. What was sequenced was peripheral blood. The receptors shown here come from a woman aged 25 to 45 who had recovered from COVID-19.

This clone came up once. The V and J genes are TRBV18 and TRBJ2-5; D is uncertain. This CDR3 has 14 residues. V lost 6 bases and J 5 bases, leaving 16 bases between the germline ends. Germline V lookup: CDR1 KGHSH, CDR2 LQKENI. The CDR3 nucleotides read TGTGCCAGCTCTCGTGACTCCTCTCACGAGACCCAGTACTTC. It encodes CASSRDSSHETQYF. Full variable domain (rest looked up from reference TRBV18 and TRBJ2-5): NAGVMQNPRHLVRRRGQEARLRCSPMKGHSHVYWYRQLPEEGLKFMVYLQKENIIDESGMPKERFSAEFPKEGPSILRIQQVVRGDSAAYFCASSRDSSHETQYFGPGTRLLVL.

This clone occurred once. The CDR3: CASSPILGNEQFF. The CDR3 DNA reads as TGTGCCAGCTCACCTATTCTCGGTAATGAGCAGTTCTTC. This sequence joins TRBV18 and TRBJ2-1; D not certain. CDR1 is KGHSH and CDR2 is LQKENI in the germline V gene. Trimming shortened V by 3 bases and J by 7 bases, and 10 bases separated the two germline ends. The CDR3 is 13 residues long. Full variable domain (outside the CDR3, taken from reference TRBV18 and TRBJ2-1): NAGVMQNPRHLVRRRGQEARLRCSPMKGHSHVYWYRQLPEEGLKFMVYLQKENIIDESGMPKERFSAEFPKEGPSILRIQQVVRGDSAAYFCASSPILGNEQFFGPGTRLTVL.

This rearrangement joins TRBV5-4 to TRBJ1-6; D perhaps matches TRBD1 (5 bases). V was clipped by 4 bases and J by 6 bases, with 17 bases between them. Germline CDR1 and CDR2: SGHNT and YYREEE (reference sequence). The CDR3 spans 16 residues. This CDR3 is CASSVRNQGPNSPLHF. In DNA, the CDR3 is TGTGCCAGCAGCGTTAGAAACCAGGGTCCTAATTCACCCCTCCACTTT.

V is TRBV2 and J is TRBJ2-3, with 14 bases identical to TRBD2. With 5 bases clipped from V and 7 bases from J, the junction kept 11 bases outside the gene matches. The CDR3 runs 17 residues. Per the germline V gene, CDR1 is SNHLY and CDR2 is FYNNEI. The CDR3 sequence is CASSLIWTSGGLNTQYF. The DNA of the CDR3 is TGTGCCAGCAGTCTTATTTGGACTAGCGGGGGGCTGAATACGCAGTATTTT.

The rearrangement uses TRBV3-1 (or the pseudogene TRBV3-2) and TRBJ2-3, with D perhaps matching TRBD2 (5 bases). Germline V lookup: CDR1 LGHDT, CDR2 YNNKEL (reference sequence). Trimming took 5 bases from V and 0 from J, leaving 15 bases between them. This CDR3 contains 16 residues. The CDR3 bases are TGTGCCAGCAGCTATAGATCTCCGGGGAGCACAGATACGCAGTATTTT. It encodes CASSYRSPGSTDTQYF.

V and J are TRBV30 and TRBJ2-2; D not resolved. V lost 1 base, J lost 5 bases, and 11 bases lay in between. Germline assignment: CDR1 GTSNPN and CDR2 SVGIG (reference sequence). The length of the CDR3 is 14 residues. The CDR3 nucleotides read TGTGCCTGGAGTGGTACCGGGTGGACCGGGGAGCTGTTTTTT. Translating gives CAWSGTGWTGELFF.

The chain carries TRBV11-2 and TRBJ1-4; the D is unclear. The CDR3 covers 12 residues. Germline CDR1 and CDR2: SGHAT and FQNNGV. Trimming removed 5 bases at V and 7 bases at J, with 8 bases between. In DNA form, the CDR3 reads TGTGCCAGCAGCATAAGCGCTGAAAAACTGTTTTTT. Residues: CASSISAEKLFF. The whole variable domain, remainder taken from reference TRBV11-2 and TRBJ1-4, is EAGVAQSPRYKIIEKRQSVAFWCNPISGHATLYWYQQILGQGPKLLIQFQNNGVVDDSQLPKDRFSAERLKGVDSTLKIQPAKLEDSAVYLCASSISAEKLFFGSGTQLSVL.

The chain recombines TRBV19 with TRBJ2-7; tentatively, D is TRBD1 (8 bases). V lost 5 bases and J 3 bases, leaving 17 bases between the germline ends. Germline lookup yields CDR1 LNHDA and CDR2 SQIVND (reference sequence). This CDR3 comprises 15 residues. The CDR3, as DNA: TGTGCCAGTAGTCCCAGGGGGCGGGACTACTACGAGCAGTACTTC. Residues: CASSPRGRDYYEQYF.

In its sample, this clone was seen a few times. The chain recombines TRBV19 with TRBJ2-2, with a weak D call TRBD2 (5 bases). The CDR3 totals 15 residues. Germline CDR1 and CDR2: LNHDA and SQIVND (reference sequence). The V end lost 3 bases, the J end lost 2 bases, and 10 bases lay between the germline ends. The CDR3 loop is CASSIPGINTGELFF. The CDR3, as DNA: TGTGCCAGTAGTATCCCCGGGATTAACACCGGGGAGCTGTTTTTT.

The CDR3 coding sequence is TGCGCCAGCAGCTCCTTTGGACTAGCGGGCGATGAGCAGTTCTTC. This sequence encodes CASSSFGLAGDEQFF. The chain links TRBV5-1 to TRBJ2-1, with 11 positions matching TRBD2. This CDR3 spans 15 amino acids. From germline, CDR1 is SGHRS and CDR2 YFSETQ. V gave up 3 bases and J gave up 8 bases; unmatched junction bases: 7. The full variable domain, in which reference TRBV5-1 and TRBJ2-1 provide the parts outside the CDR3, is KAGVTQTPRYLIKTRGQQVTLSCSPISGHRSVSWYQQTPGQGLQFLFEYFSETQRNKGNFPGRFSGRQFSNSRSEMNVSTLELGDSALYLCASSSFGLAGDEQFFGPGTRLTVL.

This chain uses TRBV14 with TRBJ1-1; tentatively, D is TRBD1 (6 bases). CDR1 is SGHDN, CDR2 FVKESK, per germline. The CDR3 is made up of 16 amino acids. V was pared by 3 bases and J by 4 bases, with 18 bases between. Written as DNA, the CDR3 is TGTGCCAGCAGCCAGGGGCGGGGGGGCGTAGGCACTGAAGCTTTCTTT. It encodes CASSQGRGGVGTEAFF.